In this sample, the clone carrying this TCR beta chain turned up many times. Its target is not known. The library came from three nested PCR rounds adapted from ARM-PCR protocols. TCRdb reprocessed the multiplex PCR reads via MiXCR and lists one record per CDR3 protein. The sample lists 130,000 or so distinct CDR3 sequences; approximately 66% were seen once. This sample was included in a study of tumor and adjacent non-tumor tissue in lung cancer. The template was RNA from unsorted bulk tissue. Between August and November 2014, newly diagnosed, chemotherapy-naive lung cancer patients underwent thoracic surgery in China. Study findings and constraints: Normal lung showed higher cumulative top 100 clone frequency than tumor. TCR diversity was significantly greater in tumor than normal lung tissue. Shorter survival was associated with higher TCR diversity in tumors.

Trimming took off 8 bases at V and 4 bases at J, with 15 bases between the two ends. The germline CDR1 and CDR2 sequences are SQVTM and ANQGSEA. The CDR3 totals 13 residues. The chain combines TRBV29-1 with TRBJ2-1; no clear D gene. This sequence was found in a man younger than 40 with non-small cell lung cancer. Sequencing was performed on lung tumor tissue. For the CDR3, the DNA is TGCAGCTTCGTCGGGCAAATATACAATGAGCAGTTCTTC. It is translated as CSFVGQIYNEQFF.